This TCR beta chain was obtained from a study of blood T cell repertoires in COVID-19. Across the whole study: Researchers got acute and convalescent COVID-19 samples from the United States, Italy and Spain.

In the authors' methods: Quantification of nucleated cells was approximated via reference gene primer amplification. Generated by immunoSEQ multiplex PCR, the TCRdb table keeps only in-frame clones and is missing some. Clone size and the V and J calls come from that table; the DNA yielded D and trimming. The sample holds about 170,000 clones, less than 80% seen once. CDR1 is SGHAT and CDR2 is FQNNGV in the germline V gene. V was pared by 6 bases and J by 4 bases, with 10 bases of the junction left unmatched. The CDR3 is 17 residues long. Participants were aged about 18 to 89 years from roughly 25 US areas.

The chain couples TRBV11-2 to TRBJ2-2, with 11 nucleotides matching TRBD1. This TCR was sampled from a woman in her seventies in a cohort exposed to, infected with or recovered from COVID-19 (not recorded which). Sequencing was carried out using PBMCs or T cells enriched from blood (not recorded which). This chain's CDR3 is CASSFRLGTGGTGELFF. CDR3 DNA sequence: TGTGCCAGCAGTTTCAGGCTAGGGACAGGGGGCACCGGGGAGCTGTTTTTT.